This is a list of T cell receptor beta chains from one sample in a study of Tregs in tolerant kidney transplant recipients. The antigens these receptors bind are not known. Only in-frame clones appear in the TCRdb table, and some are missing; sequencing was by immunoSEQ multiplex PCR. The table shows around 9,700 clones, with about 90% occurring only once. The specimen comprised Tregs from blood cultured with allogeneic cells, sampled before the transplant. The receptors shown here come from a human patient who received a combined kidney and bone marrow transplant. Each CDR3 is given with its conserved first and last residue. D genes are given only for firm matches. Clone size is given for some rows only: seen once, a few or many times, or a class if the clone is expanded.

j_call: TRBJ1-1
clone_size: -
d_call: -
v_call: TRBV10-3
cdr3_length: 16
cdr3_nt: TGTGCCATCAGTCCTAGAGGGGAATCCATGAACACTGAAGCTTTCTTT
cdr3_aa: CAISPRGESMNTEAFF

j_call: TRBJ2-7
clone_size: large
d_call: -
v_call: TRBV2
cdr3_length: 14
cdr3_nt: TGTGCCAGCAGTGAAGTCCTCCTCTCCTACGAGCAGTACTTC
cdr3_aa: CASSEVLLSYEQYF

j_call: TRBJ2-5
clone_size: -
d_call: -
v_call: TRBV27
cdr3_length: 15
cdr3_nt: TGTGCCAGCAGTTATGGTCGGCCTACTGGGAGGACCCAGTACTTC
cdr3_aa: CASSYGRPTGRTQYF

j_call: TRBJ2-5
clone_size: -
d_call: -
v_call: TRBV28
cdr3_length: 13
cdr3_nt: TGTGCCAGCATTACCCCCCGCCAAGAGACCCAGTACTTC
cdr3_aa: CASITPRQETQYF

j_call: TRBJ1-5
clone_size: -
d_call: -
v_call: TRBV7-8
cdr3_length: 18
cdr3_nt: TGTGCCAGCAGCTCAATCTTCTCAGTCCTCGAAGTCGATCAGCCCCAGCATTTT
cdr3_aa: CASSSIFSVLEVDQPQHF

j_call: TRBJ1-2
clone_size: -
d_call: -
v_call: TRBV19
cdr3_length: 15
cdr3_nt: TGTGCCAGTAGTAACAGACAACCTAATTTCTATGGCTACACCTTC
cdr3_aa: CASSNRQPNFYGYTF

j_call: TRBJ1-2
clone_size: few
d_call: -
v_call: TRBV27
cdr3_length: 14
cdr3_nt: TGTGCCAGCAGTTTTAGGAGCGCAAACTATGGCTACACCTTC
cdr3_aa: CASSFRSANYGYTF

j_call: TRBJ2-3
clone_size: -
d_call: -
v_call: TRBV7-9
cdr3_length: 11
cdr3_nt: TGTGCCAACGACGTAGCAGATACGCAGTATTTT
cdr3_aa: CANDVADTQYF

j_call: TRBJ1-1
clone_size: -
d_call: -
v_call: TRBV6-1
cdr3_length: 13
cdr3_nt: TGTGCCAGCAGTGAAGGGCCCCTTGGGGGAGCTTTCTTT
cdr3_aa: CASSEGPLGGAFF

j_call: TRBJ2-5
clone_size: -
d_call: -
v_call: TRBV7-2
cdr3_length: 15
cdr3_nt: TGTGCCAGCAGCCCCCGGGCGGGGTTTGGAGAGACCCAGTACTTC
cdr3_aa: CASSPRAGFGETQYF

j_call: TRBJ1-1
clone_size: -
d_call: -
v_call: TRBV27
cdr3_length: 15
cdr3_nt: TGTGCCAGCAGTCCAACCCTTCTCGGCGCCAGGGAAGCTTTCTTT
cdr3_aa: CASSPTLLGAREAFF